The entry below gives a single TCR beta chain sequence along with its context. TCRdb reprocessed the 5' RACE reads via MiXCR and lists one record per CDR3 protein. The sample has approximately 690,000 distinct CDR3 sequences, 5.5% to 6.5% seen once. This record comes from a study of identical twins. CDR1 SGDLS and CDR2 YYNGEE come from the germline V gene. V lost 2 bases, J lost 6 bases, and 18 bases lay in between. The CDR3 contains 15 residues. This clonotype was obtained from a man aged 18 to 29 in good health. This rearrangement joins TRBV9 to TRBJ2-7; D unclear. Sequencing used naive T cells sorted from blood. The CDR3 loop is CASSVFETGAFEQYF. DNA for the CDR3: TGTGCCAGCAGCGTTTTTGAGACCGGAGCTTTCGAGCAGTACTTC.